Listed below are T cell receptor beta chains from one sample, sequenced in a study of shared clonotypes between healthy human individuals. Sequenced by immunoSEQ multiplex PCR; TCRdb stores in-frame clones only, minus some. This sample has 2 million or so clones; over 85% occur once, and the top ten carry about 1.1%. Sequenced sample: naive CD8+ T cells sorted from blood. The origin of the receptors is a man aged 18 to 35 in good health. Each CDR3 is given without its conserved first and last residue. Each record gives: V gene, J gene, CDR3 protein.

v_gene: TRBV10-3; j_gene: TRBJ2-7; CDR3aa: AISEPRDSYEQY
v_gene: TRBV7-8; j_gene: TRBJ1-2; CDR3aa: ASSLDTALYGYT
v_gene: TRBV5-6; j_gene: TRBJ2-7; CDR3aa: ASSQGIGPAYEQY
v_gene: TRBV7-9; j_gene: TRBJ1-2; CDR3aa: ASSLKAGAIANYGYT
v_gene: TRBV5-4; j_gene: TRBJ2-5; CDR3aa: ASSFLEQGPGETQY
v_gene: TRBV4-3; j_gene: TRBJ2-5; CDR3aa: ASSQDVMVETQY
v_gene: TRBV10-1; j_gene: TRBJ2-3; CDR3aa: ASSESAGVGADTQY
v_gene: TRBV9; j_gene: TRBJ1-2; CDR3aa: ASSVIGNYGYT
v_gene: TRBV10-3; j_gene: TRBJ2-3; CDR3aa: AISDLAGYTDTQY
v_gene: TRBV4-3; j_gene: TRBJ2-3; CDR3aa: ASSQDGLEISDTQY
v_gene: TRBV29-1; j_gene: TRBJ2-1; CDR3aa: SVVAWNEQF
v_gene: TRBV11-2; j_gene: TRBJ2-1; CDR3aa: ASSRESSYNEQF
v_gene: TRBV5-4; j_gene: TRBJ2-7; CDR3aa: ASSPSRDPIPYEQY
v_gene: TRBV5-4; j_gene: TRBJ1-2; CDR3aa: ASSLDRALSGYT
v_gene: TRBV27; j_gene: TRBJ1-4; CDR3aa: ASSLGLLGGATNEKLF
v_gene: TRBV9; j_gene: TRBJ2-1; CDR3aa: ASSVSPAESSYNEQF
v_gene: TRBV29-1; j_gene: TRBJ1-1; CDR3aa: SVVQDTEAF
v_gene: TRBV19; j_gene: TRBJ2-1; CDR3aa: ASSILLANEQF
v_gene: TRBV6-6; j_gene: TRBJ2-1; CDR3aa: ASSYSPNEQF
v_gene: TRBV28; j_gene: TRBJ2-7; CDR3aa: ASSLLAGAYEQY
v_gene: TRBV5-1; j_gene: TRBJ1-5; CDR3aa: ASAPTGGNQPQH
v_gene: TRBV19; j_gene: TRBJ2-7; CDR3aa: ASSISAGVYEQY
v_gene: TRBV27; j_gene: TRBJ2-7; CDR3aa: ASSFGGNSYEQY
v_gene: TRBV7-3; j_gene: TRBJ2-2; CDR3aa: ASSPLGNTGELF
v_gene: TRBV6-5; j_gene: TRBJ1-6; CDR3aa: ASSYPDSFNSPLH
v_gene: TRBV28; j_gene: TRBJ2-2; CDR3aa: ASSLAPGQGFTGELF
v_gene: TRBV4-3; j_gene: TRBJ2-3; CDR3aa: ASSQAPGTSGSADTQY
v_gene: TRBV6-5; j_gene: TRBJ1-5; CDR3aa: ASSSQADYSNQPQH
v_gene: TRBV4-1; j_gene: TRBJ2-7; CDR3aa: ASSLEMRQGGSEY
v_gene: TRBV28; j_gene: TRBJ2-7; CDR3aa: ASSWERTYEQY
v_gene: TRBV13; j_gene: TRBJ2-1; CDR3aa: ASSLSSGVYNEQF
v_gene: TRBV11-2; j_gene: TRBJ1-2; CDR3aa: ASSLDQGTDHFNYGYT
v_gene: TRBV5-1; j_gene: TRBJ1-2; CDR3aa: ASSLSTDNINYGYT
v_gene: TRBV1; j_gene: TRBJ2-1; CDR3aa: TSSPLASGQF
v_gene: TRBV29-1; j_gene: TRBJ1-1; CDR3aa: SVDAGGREAF
v_gene: TRBV7-3; j_gene: TRBJ2-1; CDR3aa: ASSFLAGGNNEQF
v_gene: TRBV2; j_gene: TRBJ1-5; CDR3aa: ASNSGTVSNQPQH
v_gene: TRBV9; j_gene: TRBJ1-1; CDR3aa: ASSVVETGGKVLAF
v_gene: TRBV7-7; j_gene: TRBJ1-1; CDR3aa: ASSLGVDTEAF
v_gene: TRBV5-6; j_gene: TRBJ2-5; CDR3aa: ASSPGPIAETQY
v_gene: TRBV28; j_gene: TRBJ1-6; CDR3aa: ASTLGGVNSPLH
v_gene: TRBV2; j_gene: TRBJ2-7; CDR3aa: ASYGPLAGGDYEQY
v_gene: TRBV4-1; j_gene: TRBJ2-5; CDR3aa: ASSGRVQETQY
v_gene: TRBV27; j_gene: TRBJ2-7; CDR3aa: ASSSIISGSSYEQY
v_gene: TRBV11-3; j_gene: TRBJ2-7; CDR3aa: ASRMDRFYEQY
v_gene: TRBV7-9; j_gene: TRBJ2-3; CDR3aa: ASSLTGLDTDTQY